The 21 T cell receptor beta chains below were found in one sample sequenced in a study of cytomegalovirus exposure and HLA in healthy donors. The PCR was carried out with 60 Vbeta primers and 13 Jbeta primers. Libraries were prepared by immunoSEQ multiplex PCR; TCRdb keeps only in-frame clonotypes and omits some of them. Altogether tens of thousands of clones are present, around 85% being singletons, with the ten largest covering 2.1%. Source material: PBMCs. The receptors were gathered from a young man in good health and CMV-seronegative.

This chain links TRBV5-1 with TRBJ1-1, with D hard to call. Looked up from germline, CDR1 is SGHRS and CDR2 is YFSETQ. CDR3 length equals 13 residues. V lost 6 bases to trimming and J lost 2 bases, with 11 bases between them. This CDR3 reads CASMEQHNTEAFF. For the CDR3, the DNA is TGCGCCAGCATGGAGCAGCATAACACTGAAGCTTTCTTT.

This chain uses TRBV15 with TRBJ1-5; possibly TRBD1 for D (5 bases). This CDR3 contains 15 residues. The germline V gene has CDR1 LNHNV and CDR2 YYDKDF (reference sequence). V was trimmed by 8 bases and J by 4 bases, leaving 18 bases between them. The CDR3 here is CATAESRAWNQPQHF. The CDR3, as DNA: TGTGCCACCGCCGAGAGCAGGGCCTGGAATCAGCCCCAGCATTTT.

The CDR3 spells CASSPFDRAYNEQFF. CDR3 bases: TGTGCCAGCAGCCCATTCGACAGGGCGTACAATGAGCAGTTCTTC. The rearrangement uses TRBV11-3 and TRBJ2-1; 7 bases align to TRBD1. Germline trimming cut 5 bases from V and 4 bases from J; bases unmatched to any gene: 8. Per germline, CDR1 SGHNT and CDR2 YENEEA. The CDR3 is 15 residues long.

J is TRBJ2-1 and V is TRBV27; TRBD2 aligns across 16 bases. Germline assignment: CDR1 MNHEY and CDR2 SMNVEV (reference sequence). The CDR3 is 20 residues long. Trimming took 5 bases from V and 7 from J; bases not matched to a gene: 17. CDR3 sequence: CASSHRGTSGRAGGVNEQFF. The CDR3 bases are TGTGCCAGCAGTCACCGCGGGACTAGCGGGAGGGCCGGTGGAGTAAATGAGCAGTTCTTC.

The chain carries TRBV29-1 and TRBJ2-3; 10 bases align to TRBD2. CDR1 SQVTM and CDR2 ANQGSEA come from the germline V gene. CDR3 length: 17 residues. V lost 4 bases and J lost 2; bases outside the gene matches: 12. DNA for the CDR3: TGCAGCGTTGCGGGGCTAGCGGGAGTCGGGACCACAGATACGCAGTATTTT. Amino acids: CSVAGLAGVGTTDTQYF.

V is TRBV2 and J is TRBJ1-1; D is possibly TRBD1 (5 bases). The CDR3 sequence is 14 residues long. Germline V gives CDR1 SNHLY, CDR2 FYNNEI. Trimming stripped 6 bases from V and 0 bases from J, with 11 bases between. The DNA of the CDR3 is TGTGCCAGCAGCACCAGGGAAATGAACACTGAAGCTTTCTTT. Translation: CASSTREMNTEAFF.

The rearrangement links TRBV9 to TRBJ2-3; 9 nucleotides match TRBD2. V trimming: 4 bases; J trimming: 4 bases; junction bases outside the gene matches: 13. This CDR3 is built from 17 residues. From germline, CDR1 is SGDLS and CDR2 YYNGEE. CDR3 protein: CASSPRLQLAGPDTQYF. As DNA, the CDR3 is TGTGCCAGCAGCCCCCGCCTCCAGCTAGCGGGACCAGATACGCAGTATTTT.

J is TRBJ1-2 and V is TRBV5-1; TRBD1 agrees at 11 bases. Germline V gene data show CDR1 as SGHRS and CDR2 as YFSETQ. The V and J ends lost 4 bases and 8 bases, in that order; junction bases with no gene match: 10. The CDR3 has 15 amino acids. This CDR3 is CASSLRTGGAEGYTF. Written as DNA, the CDR3 is TGCGCCAGCAGCCTCCGGACAGGGGGCGCAGAGGGCTACACCTTC.

Of note for this clone: Compared with germline, one end of the junction differs, possibly owing to a read error. This chain connects TRBV30 to TRBJ1-2; 8 positions match TRBD1. CDR1 and CDR2 from the germline V gene are GTSNPN and SVGIG (reference sequence). The CDR3 has 13 residues. DNA for the CDR3: TGTGCCTCTCCAGGACAGGGTAACGATGGCTACACCTTC. It translates to CASPGQGNDGYTF.

The chain is built from TRBV11-3 and TRBJ2-7, with TRBD2 as a possible D gene (6 bases). The CDR3 extends over 15 amino acids. Germline CDR1 and CDR2: SGHNT and YENEEA. The germline V and J ends were trimmed by 2 bases and 7 bases, with 18 bases remaining between them. The CDR3 DNA is TGTGCCAGCAGCTTACCGGGAGAAGCGCTTTGGGAGCAGTACTTC. As protein: CASSLPGEALWEQYF. The variable domain in full, completed from reference TRBV11-3 and TRBJ2-7, reads EAGVVQSPRYKIIEKKQPVAFWCNPISGHNTLYWYLQNLGQGPELLIRYENEEAVDDSQLPKDRFSAERLKGVDSTLKIQPAELGDSAVYLCASSLPGEALWEQYFGPGTRLTVT.

This chain links TRBV11-2 with TRBJ2-1; 8 nucleotides align to TRBD2. Germline CDR1 is SGHAT and CDR2 is FQNNGV. With 4 bases clipped from V and 7 bases from J, the junction kept 6 bases outside the gene matches. CDR3 length: 14 amino acids. The CDR3 DNA is TGTGCCAGCAGCTCGATACTAGCGGTAAATGAGCAGTTCTTC. Encoded protein: CASSSILAVNEQFF.

This chain joins TRBV30 and TRBJ2-5, with 11 bases aligning to TRBD2. V lost 2 bases and J lost 2; bases outside the gene matches: 10. Germline V CDR1 and CDR2: GTSNPN, SVGIG (reference sequence). The CDR3 consists of 17 residues. As DNA, the CDR3 is TGTGCCTGGAGTATAGCGGGAGGGCCTAGGAGGCAAGAGACCCAGTACTTC. This sequence encodes CAWSIAGGPRRQETQYF.

The rearrangement uses TRBV10-1 and TRBJ2-5, with D possibly being TRBD1 (6 bases). The length of the CDR3 is 13 residues. Germline assignment: CDR1 WNHNN and CDR2 SYGVQD (reference sequence). Trimming shortened V by 4 bases and J by 3 bases, and 9 bases separated the two germline ends. The CDR3 nucleotides read TGCGCCAGCAGTGGGACAGATAAAGAGACCCAGTACTTC. This encodes CASSGTDKETQYF.

A single count supports this clone. The chain is built from TRBV19 and TRBJ2-7; TRBD2 might be the D (5 bases). The germline V gene has CDR1 LNHDA and CDR2 SQIVND (reference sequence). V gave up 7 bases and J gave up 6 bases, with 16 bases separating them. The CDR3 loop spans 13 amino acids. The CDR3 spells CASTTDWGSEQYF. CDR3 sequence (DNA): TGTGCCAGTACCACGGACTGGGGTAGCGAGCAGTACTTC.

This clone was counted once. The chain has TRBV13 and TRBJ1-1; 10 bases line up with TRBD1. The germline CDR1 and CDR2 sequences are PRHDT and FYEKMQ (reference sequence). CDR3 length: 12 amino acids. J lost 11 bases, V lost 5 bases, and 5 bases had no gene match. CDR3 sequence: CASSRGQGTAFF. The CDR3 DNA sequence: TGTGCCAGCAGCCGGGGACAGGGGACGGCTTTCTTT.

V is TRBV4-3 and J is TRBJ2-5; 7 positions match TRBD2. Germline CDR1 reads LGHNA; CDR2 reads YSLEER. Trimming removed 1 base from V and 4 bases from J; junction bases left unmatched: 0. The CDR3 loop spans 13 amino acids. CDR3 sequence (DNA): TGCGCCAGCAGCCAAGCGGGGGGAGAGACCCAGTACTTC. Translating it yields CASSQAGGETQYF.

This chain joins TRBV5-6 and TRBJ2-2, with D unresolved. The CDR3 totals 16 residues. Germline V gene data show CDR1 as SGHDT and CDR2 as YYEEEE. Deletions cut 3 bases from V and 0 bases from J, with 12 bases between. The CDR3 coding sequence is TGTGCCAGCAGCTCTATCACGATCGCGAACACCGGGGAGCTGTTTTTT. Translation gives CASSSITIANTGELFF.

This clone appeared once. The chain uses TRBV11-1 and TRBJ1-1; maybe TRBD1 (5 bases). The CDR3 is 13 residues long. V lost 7 bases and J lost 7, with 16 bases in between. CDR1 and CDR2 (germline): SGHAT, FQDESV (reference sequence). CDR3 sequence: CASTRGLTVEAFF. CDR3 DNA: TGTGCCAGCACGCGGGGCTTAACTGTTGAAGCTTTCTTT.

In this sample, this clone turned up a few times. This chain links TRBV2 with TRBJ2-1; D is possibly TRBD1 (6 bases). CDR3 length: 13 amino acids. Germline values: CDR1 SNHLY, CDR2 FYNNEI. V was clipped by 8 bases and J by 2 bases, with 10 bases between them. The CDR3 reads CASSGDPYNEQFF. CDR3 sequence (DNA): TGTGCCAGCTCAGGGGACCCCTACAATGAGCAGTTCTTC.

In DNA form, the CDR3 reads TGTGCCAGCAGCTTACCTCCGCGGGGCGGCACCGGGGAGCTGTTTTTT. Amino acids: CASSLPPRGGTGELFF. The V and J genes are TRBV7-3 and TRBJ2-2; possible D gene TRBD2, 6 bases. CDR1 and CDR2 (germline): SGHTA, FQGTGA. The CDR3 is 16 amino acids. Trimming took 2 bases from V and 4 from J, leaving 14 bases between them.

The chain carries TRBV4-3 and TRBJ2-2; tentative D call: TRBD1 (6 bases). CDR1 LGHNA and CDR2 YSLEER come from the germline V gene. The CDR3 extends over 17 amino acids. The V gene lost 1 base and the J gene lost 5 bases, with 17 bases spanning the gap. CDR3: CASSQAPVSQGTGELFF. The CDR3 DNA reads TGCGCCAGCAGCCAAGCGCCGGTTTCTCAGGGGACCGGGGAGCTGTTTTTT.